The 5 T cell receptor beta chains below were found in one sample sequenced in a study of patients and donors after allogeneic stem cell transplantation. TCRdb passed the RT-PCR reads through MiXCR, listing each CDR3 protein once. The sample lists over 350,000 distinct CDR3 sequences, approximately 16% occurring once. Sequencing was performed on blood, either unsorted or a sorted T cell fraction (not recorded which). The receptors shown here come from a human donor who was either an allogeneic HSCT recipient or a stem cell or donor lymphocyte infusion donor (not recorded which). It is not recorded whose cells these are; they may come from a transplant donor.

J is TRBJ2-1 and V is TRBV10-3, with a tentative D call TRBD2 (5 bases). V lost 4 bases and J lost 9, with 10 bases in between. Looked up from germline, CDR1 is ENHRY and CDR2 is SYGVKD. This CDR3 has 12 residues. The CDR3 DNA is TGTGCCATCAGTGGAACTGCGGGTGAGCAGTTCTTC. Its translation is CAISGTAGEQFF.

This clonotype turned up a few times. This sequence joins TRBV19 and TRBJ2-1; D perhaps matches TRBD2 (6 bases). CDR1 is LNHDA and CDR2 is SQIVND in the germline V gene (reference sequence). Between the trimmed V and J ends, which lost 2 bases and 9 bases, there was a span of 17 bases. The CDR3 spans 15 residues. CDR3 sequence (DNA): TGTGCCAGTAGTATAATCCGGGAGATCAAGCCTGAGCAGTTCTTC. It is translated as CASSIIREIKPEQFF.

This clonotype has only a few counts. V usage is TRBV6-2 or TRBV6-3 and J usage is TRBJ1-1; 7 bases agree with TRBD1. The J segment lost 5 bases and the V segment lost 5 bases, leaving 8 bases of the junction unmatched. The CDR3 consists of 14 residues. Germline V gives CDR1 MNHEY, CDR2 SVGEGT. The CDR3 spells CASSRRTGRTEAFF. The CDR3 nucleotides are TGTGCCAGCAGTCGGCGGACAGGACGGACTGAAGCTTTCTTT.

J is TRBJ2-7 and V is TRBV27; 8 bases agree with TRBD1. Trimming at V came to 0 bases and at J to 6 bases, leaving 7 bases not matched to a gene. This CDR3 has 15 residues. Germline CDR1 MNHEY, CDR2 SMNVEV (reference sequence). The CDR3 protein is CASSLSWTGIPEQYF. The CDR3, as DNA: TGTGCCAGCAGTTTATCGTGGACAGGGATTCCCGAGCAGTACTTC.

The sample holds a few counts of this clonotype. Here the CDR3 reads CSVGAGGTQETQYF. CDR3 in DNA: TGCAGCGTTGGGGCCGGGGGTACCCAAGAGACCCAGTACTTC. The J gene is TRBJ2-5, the V gene TRBV29-1, with D maybe TRBD2 (6 bases). Germline CDR1 is SQVTM and CDR2 is ANQGSEA. CDR3 size: 14 residues. Between the trimmed V and J ends, which lost 4 bases and 1 base, there was a span of 13 bases.